This T cell receptor beta chain appears in the sequencing data of a study of T-cell memory formation after mild COVID-19. Each CDR3 protein gets one entry after TCRdb re-called the 5' RACE reads with MiXCR. The table includes about 440,000 distinct CDR3 sequences, roughly 20% detected once. This clonotype occurred a few times. Its antigen is unknown. Germline values: CDR1 SEHNR, CDR2 FQNEAQ (reference sequence). The germline V and J ends were trimmed by 1 base and 3 bases, with 19 bases remaining between them. This CDR3 has 17 amino acids. Study results and limitations: Clones that shrank (day 15 to 85) were balanced CD4/CD8, whereas later expanders leaned CD4+. Largely, contracting CD4+ clones fell within CM and EM, and contracting CD8+ clones within EMRA.

Material for sequencing was PBMCs or a T cell subset sorted from them (not recorded which). This sequence originates from an adult woman who had mild COVID-19 (a few samples of this study predate the infection). Cell type and time point are not known. The V call is TRBV7-9, the J call TRBJ2-7; a possible D gene is TRBD2 (5 bases). The CDR3 region is CASSLGAARFGNYEQYF. The CDR3 DNA reads TGTGCCAGCAGCTTAGGGGCGGCTAGGTTCGGGAACTACGAGCAGTACTTC.